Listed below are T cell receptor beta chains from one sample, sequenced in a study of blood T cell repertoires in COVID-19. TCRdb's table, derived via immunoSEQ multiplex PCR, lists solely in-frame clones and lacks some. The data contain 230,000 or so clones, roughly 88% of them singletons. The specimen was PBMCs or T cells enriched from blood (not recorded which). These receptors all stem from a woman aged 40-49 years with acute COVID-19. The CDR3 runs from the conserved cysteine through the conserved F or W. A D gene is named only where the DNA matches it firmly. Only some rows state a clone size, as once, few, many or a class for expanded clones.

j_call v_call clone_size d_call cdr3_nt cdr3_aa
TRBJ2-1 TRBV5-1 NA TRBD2 TGCGCCAGCAGCTTGGTTAGTAGCGGGGGGGCCTGGGTTGAGCAGTTCTTC CASSLVSSGGAWVEQFF
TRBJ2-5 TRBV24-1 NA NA TGTGCCACCAGCGACCGGGGGAGGGAGACCCAGTACTTC CATSDRGRETQYF
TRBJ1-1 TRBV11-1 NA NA TGTGCCAGCAGCCAAGGGGAGGACACTGAAGCTTTCTTT CASSQGEDTEAFF
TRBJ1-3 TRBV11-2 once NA TGTGCCAGCAGCGCATATCTAGGGGCTGGAAACACCATATATTTT CASSAYLGAGNTIYF
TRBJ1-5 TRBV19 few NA TGTGCCAGTAGTAGAATGCAGGGGAATCAGCCCCAGCATTTT CASSRMQGNQPQHF
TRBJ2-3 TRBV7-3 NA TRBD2 TGTGCCAGCAGTCCCCGGGGGACTAGCGGGGGGACAGATACGCAGTATTTT CASSPRGTSGGTDTQYF
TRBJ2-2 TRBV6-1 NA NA TGTGCCAGCAGTGAACGGCAGGAGGTCGGGGAGCTGTTTTTT CASSERQEVGELFF
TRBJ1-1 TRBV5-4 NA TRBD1 TGTGCCAGCAGCTGGGGTGGGGACAGACTTGGGACTGAAGCTTTCTTT CASSWGGDRLGTEAFF
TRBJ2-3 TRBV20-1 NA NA TGCAGTGCTAGTCGGACAAACACAGATACGCAGTATTTT CSASRTNTDTQYF
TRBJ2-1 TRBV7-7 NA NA TGTGCTAGCAGCAGGGGAGGTTCCCACAATGAGCAGTTCTTC CASSRGGSHNEQFF
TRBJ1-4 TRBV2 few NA TGTGCCAGCGGGGGACTAAATAATGAAAAACTGTTTTTT CASGGLNNEKLFF
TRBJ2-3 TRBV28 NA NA TGTGCCAGCAGGAACCTCGAGCCGAGCACAGATACGCAGTATTTT CASRNLEPSTDTQYF
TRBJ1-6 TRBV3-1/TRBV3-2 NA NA TGTGCCACCACCCTGAGGGCGTGGGGTGATAATTCACCCCTCCACTTT CATTLRAWGDNSPLHF
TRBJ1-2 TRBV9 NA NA TGTGCCAGCAGCGCCGGTGGGGGGAACTATGGCTACACCTTC CASSAGGGNYGYTF
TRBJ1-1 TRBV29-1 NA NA TGCAGTGCCCGGGTCGGGGGCACTGAAGCTTTCTTT CSARVGGTEAFF
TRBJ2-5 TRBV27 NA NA TGTGCCAGCAGTTTGGTAAAGGGTGTGGGGCTACAAGAGACCCAGTACTTC CASSLVKGVGLQETQYF
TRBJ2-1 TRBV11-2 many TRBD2 TGTGCCAGCAGCTTATCTGGGACTAGCGGGGGCCCATACAATGAGCAGTTCTTC CASSLSGTSGGPYNEQFF
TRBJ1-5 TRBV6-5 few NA TGTGCCAGCAGTTACCAAAGGACAGCCGATCAGCCCCAGCATTTT CASSYQRTADQPQHF
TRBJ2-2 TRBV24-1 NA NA TGTGCCACCAGTGACCCGGGACAGAACACCGGGGAGCTGTTTTTT CATSDPGQNTGELFF